The rows below give T cell receptor beta chains drawn from one sample of a study of cytomegalovirus exposure and HLA in healthy donors. TCRdb keeps only in-frame clones here, not all; method: immunoSEQ multiplex PCR. Recorded for this sample: 70,000 or so clones. The sample consisted of PBMCs. The receptor source for this set is a female donor in good health and CMV-seropositive. Each CDR3 is given with its conserved first and last residue. D genes are given only for firm matches.

v_call: TRBV6-1
d_call: .
cdr3_length: 14
j_call: TRBJ1-2
cdr3_nt: TGTGCCAGCAGTGAGACGACAGTTGGCTATGGCTACACCTTC
cdr3_aa: CASSETTVGYGYTF

v_call: TRBV18
d_call: TRBD1
cdr3_length: 16
j_call: TRBJ1-5
cdr3_nt: TGTGCCAGCTCACCACCGGCACAGGGGGCTAGTCAGCCCCAGCATTTT
cdr3_aa: CASSPPAQGASQPQHF

v_call: TRBV5-4
d_call: .
cdr3_length: 15
j_call: TRBJ1-2
cdr3_nt: TGTGCCAGCAGCTGGGAGCGGACGGTGAACTATGGCTACACCTTC
cdr3_aa: CASSWERTVNYGYTF

v_call: TRBV6-1
d_call: TRBD2
cdr3_length: 17
j_call: TRBJ2-1
cdr3_nt: TGTGCCAGCAGTGAGTGGGGACTAGCGGGAAGGGATGGTGAGCAGTTCTTC
cdr3_aa: CASSEWGLAGRDGEQFF

v_call: TRBV7-2
d_call: TRBD1
cdr3_length: 16
j_call: TRBJ2-7
cdr3_nt: TGTGCCAGCAGCTTAGCGCTTGGGGACAGAGGCTACGAGCAGTACTTC
cdr3_aa: CASSLALGDRGYEQYF

v_call: TRBV5-6
d_call: .
cdr3_length: 12
j_call: TRBJ2-3
cdr3_nt: TGTGCCAGCAGCTGGGGGAGGGATACGCAGTATTTT
cdr3_aa: CASSWGRDTQYF

v_call: TRBV6-1
d_call: .
cdr3_length: 14
j_call: TRBJ1-5
cdr3_nt: TGTGCCAGCAGTGAGGAAAGGGGCTATCAGCCCCAGCATTTT
cdr3_aa: CASSEERGYQPQHF

v_call: TRBV6-5
d_call: .
cdr3_length: 13
j_call: TRBJ1-3
cdr3_nt: TGTGCCAGCAGGCGGGCCTCTGGAAACACCATATATTTT
cdr3_aa: CASRRASGNTIYF

v_call: TRBV5-1
d_call: .
cdr3_length: 14
j_call: TRBJ1-1
cdr3_nt: TGCGCCAGCAGCGAGGGACATCCTCACACTGAAGCTTTCTTT
cdr3_aa: CASSEGHPHTEAFF

v_call: TRBV20-1
d_call: .
cdr3_length: 11
j_call: TRBJ1-1
cdr3_nt: TGCAGTGCTAGAGGGGAGCGCGAAGCTTTCTTT
cdr3_aa: CSARGEREAFF

v_call: TRBV10-3
d_call: TRBD1
cdr3_length: 13
j_call: TRBJ1-4
cdr3_nt: TGTGCCATCGCGGTGGACAGGGCCGAAAAACTGTTTTTT
cdr3_aa: CAIAVDRAEKLFF

v_call: TRBV28
d_call: .
cdr3_length: 15
j_call: TRBJ1-2
cdr3_nt: TGTGCCAGCAGTTTGGGAGGGACTACCGACTATGGCTACACCTTC
cdr3_aa: CASSLGGTTDYGYTF

v_call: TRBV27
d_call: TRBD2
cdr3_length: 15
j_call: TRBJ2-5
cdr3_nt: TGTGCCAGCAGCTCCAGCGGGGGGGCGGAAGAGACCCAGTACTTC
cdr3_aa: CASSSSGGAEETQYF

v_call: TRBV5-4
d_call: .
cdr3_length: 14
j_call: TRBJ2-7
cdr3_nt: TGTGCCAGCAGCATACCCGGGACAAACTACGAGCAGTACTTC
cdr3_aa: CASSIPGTNYEQYF

v_call: TRBV19
d_call: TRBD2
cdr3_length: 15
j_call: TRBJ2-7
cdr3_nt: TGTGCCAGTAGTATAAGGCGGGAGCCCTCCTACGAGCAGTACTTC
cdr3_aa: CASSIRREPSYEQYF

v_call: TRBV5-4
d_call: .
cdr3_length: 16
j_call: TRBJ1-2
cdr3_nt: TGTGCCAGCAGCTGGACAGACCTAAGGGCGGGCTATGGCTACACCTTC
cdr3_aa: CASSWTDLRAGYGYTF

v_call: TRBV25-1
d_call: TRBD1
cdr3_length: 15
j_call: TRBJ1-6
cdr3_nt: TGTGCCAGCAACAGGGACAGGGAGGTGAATTCACCCCTCCACTTT
cdr3_aa: CASNRDREVNSPLHF

v_call: TRBV4-2
d_call: .
cdr3_length: 17
j_call: TRBJ1-6
cdr3_nt: TGTGCCAGCAGCCAAGTAAGCGGGGAGCTAGCTAATTCACCCCTACACTTT
cdr3_aa: CASSQVSGELANSPLHF

v_call: TRBV7-9
d_call: .
cdr3_length: 12
j_call: TRBJ1-1
cdr3_nt: TGTGCCAGCAGCTTTGGAGACACTGAAGCTTTCTTT
cdr3_aa: CASSFGDTEAFF

v_call: TRBV9
d_call: TRBD2
cdr3_length: 16
j_call: TRBJ2-3
cdr3_nt: TGTGCCAGCAGCCAAAGCGGGGGATTGACCACAGATACGCAGTATTTT
cdr3_aa: CASSQSGGLTTDTQYF

v_call: TRBV7-7
d_call: TRBD2
cdr3_length: 14
j_call: TRBJ2-1
cdr3_nt: TGTGCTAGGCCGGGACTAGCGGGAAGTTATGAGCAGTTCTTC
cdr3_aa: CARPGLAGSYEQFF

v_call: TRBV5-1
d_call: .
cdr3_length: 14
j_call: TRBJ2-3
cdr3_nt: TGCGCCAGTGACCGGGACACGGGCACAGATACGCAGTATTTT
cdr3_aa: CASDRDTGTDTQYF

v_call: TRBV28
d_call: .
cdr3_length: 15
j_call: TRBJ2-5
cdr3_nt: TGTGCCAGCAGTTTTAGCCCAGACTCCCAAGAGACCCAGTACTTC
cdr3_aa: CASSFSPDSQETQYF

v_call: TRBV29-1
d_call: TRBD1
cdr3_length: 12
j_call: TRBJ1-1
cdr3_nt: TGCAGCGTAGGACAGGGAGGGACTGAAGCTTTCTTT
cdr3_aa: CSVGQGGTEAFF

v_call: TRBV29-1
d_call: TRBD2
cdr3_length: 16
j_call: TRBJ2-1
cdr3_nt: TGCAGCGTTCTGCCGGAAAGTAGCGGGGACTACAATGAGCAGTTCTTC
cdr3_aa: CSVLPESSGDYNEQFF

v_call: TRBV10-3
d_call: .
cdr3_length: 12
j_call: TRBJ1-1
cdr3_nt: TGTGCCATCAGCGGTGATGAGGGTGAAGCTTTCTTT
cdr3_aa: CAISGDEGEAFF

v_call: TRBV6-5
d_call: TRBD2
cdr3_length: 14
j_call: TRBJ2-7
cdr3_nt: TGTGCCAGCAGTTACGGGGAGGGGACCTACGAGCAGTACTTC
cdr3_aa: CASSYGEGTYEQYF

v_call: TRBV20-1
d_call: .
cdr3_length: 10
j_call: TRBJ1-1
cdr3_nt: TGCAGTGCTCTACTTCGGGGGGCTTTCTTT
cdr3_aa: CSALLRGAFF

v_call: TRBV5-1
d_call: TRBD2
cdr3_length: 15
j_call: TRBJ2-1
cdr3_nt: TGCGCCAGCAGCTCACTAGCGGGAGCTGGCAATGAGCAGTTCTTC
cdr3_aa: CASSSLAGAGNEQFF

v_call: TRBV19
d_call: .
cdr3_length: 16
j_call: TRBJ2-1
cdr3_nt: TGTGCCAGTAGTATAGGGGCGGGCCCTTACTACAATGAGCAGTTCTTC
cdr3_aa: CASSIGAGPYYNEQFF

v_call: TRBV2
d_call: TRBD1
cdr3_length: 12
j_call: TRBJ1-2
cdr3_nt: TGTGCCAGCAGTGGGGACAGCTATGGCTACACCTTC
cdr3_aa: CASSGDSYGYTF

v_call: TRBV4-2
d_call: TRBD2
cdr3_length: 20
j_call: TRBJ2-2
cdr3_nt: TGTGCCAGCAGCCAAGATGGTGGGCTAGCGGGGGCCAAGGACACCGGGGAGCTGTTTTTT
cdr3_aa: CASSQDGGLAGAKDTGELFF

v_call: TRBV2
d_call: .
cdr3_length: 11
j_call: TRBJ2-5
cdr3_nt: TGTGCCAGCAGGGGACACCGGACCCAGTACTTC
cdr3_aa: CASRGHRTQYF

v_call: TRBV27
d_call: .
cdr3_length: 13
j_call: TRBJ2-7
cdr3_nt: TGTGCCAGCGCACCTACAGGTGCCTACGAGCAGTACTTC
cdr3_aa: CASAPTGAYEQYF

v_call: TRBV5-1
d_call: TRBD1
cdr3_length: 14
j_call: TRBJ1-1
cdr3_nt: TGCGCCAGCAGCATCGGACAGGGGAACACTGAAGCTTTCTTT
cdr3_aa: CASSIGQGNTEAFF

v_call: TRBV4-1
d_call: TRBD2
cdr3_length: 15
j_call: TRBJ2-1
cdr3_nt: TGCGCCAGCAGCCGGACAGCGGGGGACGACAATGAGCAGTTCTTC
cdr3_aa: CASSRTAGDDNEQFF

v_call: TRBV4-3
d_call: .
cdr3_length: 15
j_call: TRBJ2-1
cdr3_nt: TGCGCCAGCAGCCAAGATCACGGCGGAGACAATGAGCAGTTCTTC
cdr3_aa: CASSQDHGGDNEQFF

v_call: TRBV4-2
d_call: TRBD2
cdr3_length: 16
j_call: TRBJ2-7
cdr3_nt: TGTGCCAGCAGCCAAGCCGCGGTAGCGGGCCCCTACGAGCAGTACTTC
cdr3_aa: CASSQAAVAGPYEQYF

v_call: TRBV7-2
d_call: TRBD1
cdr3_length: 15
j_call: TRBJ2-2
cdr3_nt: TGTGCCAGCAGCTTCTTTGGACAGGGTGCCGGGGAGCTGTTTTTT
cdr3_aa: CASSFFGQGAGELFF

v_call: TRBV7-9
d_call: TRBD1
cdr3_length: 14
j_call: TRBJ1-2
cdr3_nt: TGTGCCATACCGCTCCAGGGGGATAACTATGGCTACACCTTC
cdr3_aa: CAIPLQGDNYGYTF

v_call: TRBV18
d_call: TRBD2
cdr3_length: 18
j_call: TRBJ2-5
cdr3_nt: TGTGCCAGCCACGATCCACCTCGGACTAGCGGGAGCGGGGAGACCCAGTACTTC
cdr3_aa: CASHDPPRTSGSGETQYF

v_call: TRBV4-3
d_call: TRBD1
cdr3_length: 17
j_call: TRBJ2-2
cdr3_nt: TGCGCCAGCAGGGGGGAAGCACAGGGGGCAAACACCGGGGAGCTGTTTTTT
cdr3_aa: CASRGEAQGANTGELFF

v_call: TRBV7-3
d_call: .
cdr3_length: 15
j_call: TRBJ2-6
cdr3_nt: TGTGCCAGCAGCTTAGGGGCAACTGGGGCCAACGTCCTGACTTTC
cdr3_aa: CASSLGATGANVLTF